The 9 T cell receptor beta chains presented below share a single source sample, sequenced in a study of vaccination effects on CD4 cells after COVID-19. Sequenced by immunoSEQ multiplex PCR; TCRdb stores in-frame clones only, minus some. Of around 50,000 clones listed, around 70% are singletons. The authors isolated CD4+ T cells after less than eleven days of culture. BNT162b2 vaccine or mRNA-1273 vaccine was given to participants in two doses. These TCRs are of unknown antigen specificity. The specimen comprised CD4+ T cells from PBMCs cultured without peptide, sampled after COVID-19 vaccination. These receptors came from a human donor who received a COVID-19 vaccine.

The chain joins TRBV6-6 to TRBJ2-7, with a tentative D call TRBD1 (5 bases). The CDR3 has 14 residues. The V gene lost 5 bases and the J gene lost 2 bases, with 13 bases spanning the gap. Germline CDR1 MNHNY, CDR2 SVGAGI (reference sequence). CDR3 sequence: CASSENRQAYEQYF. The CDR3 DNA reads as TGTGCCAGCAGTGAGAACAGGCAAGCCTACGAGCAGTACTTC.

The rearrangement uses TRBV12-5 and TRBJ1-2, with D maybe TRBD1 (5 bases). Trimming pared 3 bases from V and 4 bases from J, leaving 9 bases between. Per germline, CDR1 LGHNT and CDR2 FRNRAP. There are 13 residues in the CDR3. CDR3 DNA: TGTGCTAGTGGTTTCCAGGGCGGCTATGGCTACACCTTC. Translated, it gives CASGFQGGYGYTF.

The rearrangement uses TRBV5-1 and TRBJ2-1; a weak D match, TRBD2 (6 bases). V lost 6 bases and J lost 1, with 14 bases in between. From germline, CDR1 is SGHRS and CDR2 YFSETQ. This CDR3 contains 15 residues. CDR3 DNA sequence: TGCGCCAGCACCACCGTTGGAGGGTCCTACAATGAGCAGTTCTTC. It codes for CASTTVGGSYNEQFF.

This clone was detected once. The V call is TRBV2, the J call TRBJ2-6; D may be TRBD2 (5 bases). Germline-derived CDR1 and CDR2 are SNHLY and FYNNEI. V was clipped by 7 bases and J by 0 bases, with 10 bases between them. CDR3 length: 15 residues. The CDR3 DNA sequence: TGTGCCAGCAAATACACTAGCTCTGGGGCCAACGTCCTGACTTTC. Amino acid sequence: CASKYTSSGANVLTF.

V usage is TRBV6-5 and J usage is TRBJ2-5, with 10 bases that match TRBD1. Trimming cost V 6 bases and J 4 bases; bases outside gene matches: 5. CDR3 size: 14 residues. CDR1 MNHEY and CDR2 SVGAGI come from the germline V gene. The chain's CDR3 is CASSYGQGGETQYF. The DNA for the CDR3 is TGTGCCAGCAGCTATGGACAGGGGGGAGAGACCCAGTACTTC.

This clone was detected a few times. This sequence joins TRBV2 and TRBJ1-5; no reliable D call. The CDR3 totals 15 residues. Germline V gene lookup returns CDR1 SNHLY and CDR2 FYNNEI. Trimming shortened V by 6 bases and J by 1 base, and 13 bases separated the two germline ends. In DNA, the CDR3 is TGTGCCAGCAGGGCCCGGGGATTGAGCAATCAGCCCCAGCATTTT. Its protein is CASRARGLSNQPQHF.

This chain joins TRBV7-6 and TRBJ2-5; D may match TRBD1 or TRBD2 (5 bases each). V shed 5 bases and J shed 4 bases, with 14 bases lying between them. Germline V CDR1 and CDR2: SGHVS, FNYEAQ. The CDR3 is 14 residues long. CDR3 loop: CASSPRRELETQYF. The CDR3, as DNA: TGTGCCAGCAGCCCACGCAGGGAGTTAGAGACCCAGTACTTC.

This chain joins TRBV5-1 and TRBJ2-3, with 11 nucleotides matching TRBD1. This CDR3 is 17 amino acids long. The junction had 8 bases not matched to a gene; V was cut back by 4 bases and J by 1 base. Germline assignment: CDR1 SGHRS and CDR2 YFSETQ. The CDR3 region is CASSRGDRGRGTDTQYF. In DNA form, the CDR3 reads TGCGCCAGCAGCCGGGGGGACAGGGGGAGAGGCACAGATACGCAGTATTTT.

The gene calls are TRBV13 and TRBJ2-1; tentative D call: TRBD2 (7 bases). Per germline, CDR1 PRHDT and CDR2 FYEKMQ (reference sequence). Trimming stripped 2 bases from V and 6 bases from J, with 14 bases between. This CDR3 spans 15 amino acids. The CDR3 sequence is CASSLMGGRSNEQFF. As DNA, the CDR3 is TGTGCCAGCAGCTTAATGGGGGGGCGCTCCAATGAGCAGTTCTTC. Full variable domain (outside the CDR3, taken from reference TRBV13 and TRBJ2-1): AAGVIQSPRHLIKEKRETATLKCYPIPRHDTVYWYQQGPGQDPQFLISFYEKMQSDKGSIPDRFSAQQFSDYHSELNMSSLELGDSALYFCASSLMGGRSNEQFFGPGTRLTVL.